This TCR beta chain was sequenced for a study of long-term antiretroviral therapy in people with HIV. A v3.0 immunoSEQ assay was performed at survey level. Clones were sequenced by immunoSEQ multiplex PCR, and TCRdb holds only the in-frame ones, with some missing. The data contain fewer than 25,000 clones, around 84% of them singletons. V was pared by 4 bases and J by 0 bases, with 16 bases between. The CDR3 is made up of 17 amino acids. Per the germline V gene, CDR1 is LGHNA and CDR2 is YNFKEQ. The sequence was collected from a man in his late teens or twenties with HIV. V usage is TRBV4-2 and J usage is TRBJ1-3, with D hard to call. The sequencing used unsorted PBMCs, collected 0.1 years before starting antiretroviral therapy. CDR3 sequence (DNA): TGTGCCAGCAGCCTATCCGGCGCGACCCCCTCTGGAAACACCATATATTTT. Translated: CASSLSGATPSGNTIYF.